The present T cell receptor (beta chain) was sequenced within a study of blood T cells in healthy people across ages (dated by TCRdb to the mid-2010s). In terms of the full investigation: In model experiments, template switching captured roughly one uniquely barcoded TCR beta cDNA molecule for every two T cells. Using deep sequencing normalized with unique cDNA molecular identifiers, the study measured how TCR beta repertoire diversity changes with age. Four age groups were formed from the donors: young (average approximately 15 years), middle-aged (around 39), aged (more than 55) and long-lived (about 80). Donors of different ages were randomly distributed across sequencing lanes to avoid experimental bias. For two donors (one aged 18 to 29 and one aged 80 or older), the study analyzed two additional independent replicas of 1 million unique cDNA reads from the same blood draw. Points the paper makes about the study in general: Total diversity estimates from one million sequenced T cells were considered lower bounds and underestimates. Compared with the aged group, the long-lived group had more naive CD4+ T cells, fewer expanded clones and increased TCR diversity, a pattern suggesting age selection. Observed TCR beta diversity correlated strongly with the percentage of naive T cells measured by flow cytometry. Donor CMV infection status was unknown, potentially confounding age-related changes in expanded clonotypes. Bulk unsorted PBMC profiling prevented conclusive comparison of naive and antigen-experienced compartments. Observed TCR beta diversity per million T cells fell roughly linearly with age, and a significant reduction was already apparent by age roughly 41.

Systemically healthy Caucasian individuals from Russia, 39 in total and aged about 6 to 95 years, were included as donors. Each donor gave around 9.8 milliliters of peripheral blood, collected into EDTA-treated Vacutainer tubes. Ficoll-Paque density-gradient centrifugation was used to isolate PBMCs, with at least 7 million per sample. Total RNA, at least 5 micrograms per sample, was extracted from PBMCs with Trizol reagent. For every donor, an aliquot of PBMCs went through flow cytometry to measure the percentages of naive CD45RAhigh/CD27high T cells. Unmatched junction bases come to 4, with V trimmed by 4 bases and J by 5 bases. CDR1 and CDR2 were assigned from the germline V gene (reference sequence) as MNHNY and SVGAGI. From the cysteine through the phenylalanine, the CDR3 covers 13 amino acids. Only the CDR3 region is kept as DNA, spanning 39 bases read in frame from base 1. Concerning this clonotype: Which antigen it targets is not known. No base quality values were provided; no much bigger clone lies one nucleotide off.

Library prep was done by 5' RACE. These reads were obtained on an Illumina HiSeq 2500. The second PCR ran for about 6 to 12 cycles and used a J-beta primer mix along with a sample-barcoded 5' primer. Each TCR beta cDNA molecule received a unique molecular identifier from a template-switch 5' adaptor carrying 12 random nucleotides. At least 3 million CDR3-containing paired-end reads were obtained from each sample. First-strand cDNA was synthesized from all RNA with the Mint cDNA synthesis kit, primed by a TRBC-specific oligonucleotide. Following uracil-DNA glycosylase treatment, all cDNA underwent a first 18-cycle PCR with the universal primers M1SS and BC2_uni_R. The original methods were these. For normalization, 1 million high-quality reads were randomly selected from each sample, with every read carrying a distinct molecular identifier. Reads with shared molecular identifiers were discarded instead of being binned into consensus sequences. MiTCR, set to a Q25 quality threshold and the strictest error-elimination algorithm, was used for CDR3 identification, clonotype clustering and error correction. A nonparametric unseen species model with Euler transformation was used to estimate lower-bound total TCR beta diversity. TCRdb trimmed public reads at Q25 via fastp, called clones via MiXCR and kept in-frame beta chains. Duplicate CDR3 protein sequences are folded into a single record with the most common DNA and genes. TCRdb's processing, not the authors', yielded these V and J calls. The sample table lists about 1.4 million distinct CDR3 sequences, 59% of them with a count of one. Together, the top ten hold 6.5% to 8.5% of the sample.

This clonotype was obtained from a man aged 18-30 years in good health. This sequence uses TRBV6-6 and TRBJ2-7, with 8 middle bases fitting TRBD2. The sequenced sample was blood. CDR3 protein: CASSLTSVDEQYF. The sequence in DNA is TGTGCCAGCAGTTTGACTAGCGTGGACGAGCAGTACTTC.